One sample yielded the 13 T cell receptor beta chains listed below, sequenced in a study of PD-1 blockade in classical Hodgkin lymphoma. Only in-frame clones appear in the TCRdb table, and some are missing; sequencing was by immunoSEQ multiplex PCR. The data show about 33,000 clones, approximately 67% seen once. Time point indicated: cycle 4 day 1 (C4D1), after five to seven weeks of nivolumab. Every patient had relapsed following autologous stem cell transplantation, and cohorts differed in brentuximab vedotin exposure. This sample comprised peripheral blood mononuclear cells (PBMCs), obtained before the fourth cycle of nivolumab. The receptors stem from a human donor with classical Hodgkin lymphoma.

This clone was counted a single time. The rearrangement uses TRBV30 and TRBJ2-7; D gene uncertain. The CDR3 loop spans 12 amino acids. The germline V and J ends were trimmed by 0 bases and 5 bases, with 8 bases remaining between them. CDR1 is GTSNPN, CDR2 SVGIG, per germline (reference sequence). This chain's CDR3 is CAWSVMGHEQYF. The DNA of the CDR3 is TGTGCCTGGAGTGTAATGGGCCACGAGCAGTACTTC.

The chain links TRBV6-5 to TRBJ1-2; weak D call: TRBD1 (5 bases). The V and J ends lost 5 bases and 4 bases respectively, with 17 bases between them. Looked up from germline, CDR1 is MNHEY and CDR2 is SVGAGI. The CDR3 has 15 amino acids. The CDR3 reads CASSLPGRFGYGYTF. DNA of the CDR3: TGTGCCAGCAGTCTCCCGGGACGCTTTGGCTATGGCTACACCTTC.

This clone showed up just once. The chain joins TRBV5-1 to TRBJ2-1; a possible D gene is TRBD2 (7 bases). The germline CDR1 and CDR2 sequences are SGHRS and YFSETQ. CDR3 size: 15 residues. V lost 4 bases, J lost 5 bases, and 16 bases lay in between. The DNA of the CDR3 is TGCGCCAGCAGCCGCCTGGGGGGGGCTAACAATGAGCAGTTCTTC. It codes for CASSRLGGANNEQFF. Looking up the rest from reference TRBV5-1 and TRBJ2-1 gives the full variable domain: KAGVTQTPRYLIKTRGQQVTLSCSPISGHRSVSWYQQTPGQGLQFLFEYFSETQRNKGNFPGRFSGRQFSNSRSEMNVSTLELGDSALYLCASSRLGGANNEQFFGPGTRLTVL.

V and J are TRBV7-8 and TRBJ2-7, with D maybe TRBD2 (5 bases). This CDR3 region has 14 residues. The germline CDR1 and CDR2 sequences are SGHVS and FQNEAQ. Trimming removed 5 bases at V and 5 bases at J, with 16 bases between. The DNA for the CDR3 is TGTGCCAGCAGCCCACGCCCCACGGGAAACGAGCAGTACTTC. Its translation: CASSPRPTGNEQYF.

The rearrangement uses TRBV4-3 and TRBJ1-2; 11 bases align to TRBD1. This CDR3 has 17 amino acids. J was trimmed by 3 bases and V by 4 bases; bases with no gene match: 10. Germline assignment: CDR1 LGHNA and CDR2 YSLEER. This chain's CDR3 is CASSPSRGQGAYYGYTF. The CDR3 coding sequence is TGCGCCAGCAGCCCGTCACGAGGACAGGGGGCGTACTATGGCTACACCTTC.

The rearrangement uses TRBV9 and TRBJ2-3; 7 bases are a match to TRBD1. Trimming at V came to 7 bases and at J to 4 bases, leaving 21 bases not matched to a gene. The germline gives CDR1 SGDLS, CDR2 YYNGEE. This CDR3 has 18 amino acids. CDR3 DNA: TGTGCCAGCGCCAACCCCCGAGACTTGACAGGGCGGTCAGATACGCAGTATTTT. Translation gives CASANPRDLTGRSDTQYF.

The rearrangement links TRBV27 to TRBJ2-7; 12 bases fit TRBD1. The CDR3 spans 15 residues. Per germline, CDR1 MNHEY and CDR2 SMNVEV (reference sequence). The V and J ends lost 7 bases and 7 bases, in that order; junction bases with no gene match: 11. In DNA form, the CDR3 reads TGTGCCAGCACCACCGGGACAGGGGGCTCGAAAGAGCAGTACTTC. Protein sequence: CASTTGTGGSKEQYF.

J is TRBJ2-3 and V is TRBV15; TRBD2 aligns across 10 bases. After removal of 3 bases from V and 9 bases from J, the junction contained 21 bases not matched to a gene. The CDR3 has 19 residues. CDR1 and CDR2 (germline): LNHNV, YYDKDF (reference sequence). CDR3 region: CATSRAWTSGPSSSETQYF. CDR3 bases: TGTGCCACCAGCAGGGCTTGGACTAGCGGCCCTTCTTCGTCGGAGACGCAGTATTTT.

DNA for the CDR3: TGTGCCAGCTCACCGGTCCTAGCGGCCCGCACAGATACGCAGTATTTT. This translates into CASSPVLAARTDTQYF. The chain is built from TRBV18 and TRBJ2-3; 7 bases are a match to TRBD2. CDR1 and CDR2 from the germline V gene are KGHSH and LQKENI. The V and J ends lost 3 bases and 1 base, in that order; junction bases with no gene match: 7. This CDR3 comprises 16 residues.

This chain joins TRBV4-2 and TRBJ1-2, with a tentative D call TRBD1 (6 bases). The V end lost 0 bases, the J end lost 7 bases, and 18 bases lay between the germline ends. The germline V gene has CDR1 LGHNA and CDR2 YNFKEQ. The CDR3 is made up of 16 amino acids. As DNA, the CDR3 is TGTGCCAGCAGCCAAGAAAGGGGGAGGAGGGCCACTGGCTACACCTTC. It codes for CASSQERGRRATGYTF.

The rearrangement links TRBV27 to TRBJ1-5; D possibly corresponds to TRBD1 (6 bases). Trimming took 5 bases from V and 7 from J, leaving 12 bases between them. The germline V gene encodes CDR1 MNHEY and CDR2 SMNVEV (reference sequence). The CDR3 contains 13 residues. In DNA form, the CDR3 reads TGTGCCAGCAGTCTTAGGGGGGGGCAGCCCCAGCATTTT. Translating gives CASSLRGGQPQHF.

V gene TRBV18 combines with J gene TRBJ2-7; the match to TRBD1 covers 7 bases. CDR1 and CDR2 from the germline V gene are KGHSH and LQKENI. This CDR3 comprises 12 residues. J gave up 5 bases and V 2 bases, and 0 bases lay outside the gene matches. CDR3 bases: TGTGCCAGCTCACCAGGGACAGACGAGCAGTACTTC. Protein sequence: CASSPGTDEQYF.

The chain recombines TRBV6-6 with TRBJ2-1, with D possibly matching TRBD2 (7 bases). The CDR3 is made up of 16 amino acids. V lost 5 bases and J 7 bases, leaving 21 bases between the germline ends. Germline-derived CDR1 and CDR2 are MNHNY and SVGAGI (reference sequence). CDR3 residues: CASSPLKGGVFNEQFF. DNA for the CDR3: TGTGCCAGCAGTCCCCTTAAGGGGGGGGTGTTTAATGAGCAGTTCTTC.